This entry lists 17 T cell receptor beta chains sequenced from one sample in a study of blood T cells in healthy people across ages. The use of a sample-barcoded 5' primer and a J-beta primer mix characterized a second PCR of roughly 6 to 12 cycles. TCRdb re-derived calls from the 5' RACE reads in MiXCR, one entry per CDR3 protein. Among over 500,000 distinct CDR3 sequences listed, roughly a quarter were seen once. These same records also appear under a second study, on T cells of mothers and their children.

Input material: blood. These receptors were obtained from a boy aged 2 to 9 in good health.

The chain has TRBV6-2 or TRBV6-3 and TRBJ1-2; 9 positions agree with TRBD1. The CDR3 sequence is 15 residues long. The germline CDR1 and CDR2 sequences are MNHEY and SVGEGT. Unmatched junction bases numbered 7, after V lost 5 bases and J lost 3 bases. CDR3: CASSHVQGAYYGYTF. Written as DNA, the CDR3 is TGTGCCAGCAGTCACGTACAGGGGGCATACTATGGCTACACCTTC.

This clonotype turned up a few times. The V gene is TRBV7-9, the J gene TRBJ2-5, with 11 bases fitting TRBD2. The end of the DNA aligns better with TRBJ2-1, so the J call may be wrong. The length of the CDR3 is 14 residues. Germline CDR1 reads SEHNR; CDR2 reads FQNEAQ (reference sequence). The CDR3 DNA sequence: TGTGCCAGCAGCCCGACTAGCGGGATCGGTGAGCAGTTCTTC. It translates to CASSPTSGIGEQFF.

This clonotype was seen more than once but under ten times. The genes are TRBV9 and TRBJ2-5; maybe TRBD2 (7 bases). The end of the DNA is better explained by TRBJ2-1, so the J call may be wrong. Germline values: CDR1 SGDLS, CDR2 YYNGEE. The CDR3 length is 16 residues. This CDR3 reads CASSVAGGGYYNEQFF. DNA of the CDR3: TGTGCCAGCAGCGTAGCTGGCGGGGGCTACTACAATGAGCAGTTCTTC.

At least ten counts were recorded for this clonotype. V is TRBV3-1 and J is TRBJ2-5; D may be TRBD2 (5 bases). The germline V and J ends were trimmed by 4 bases and 5 bases, with 14 bases remaining between them. The germline V gene encodes CDR1 LGHDT and CDR2 YNNKEL (reference sequence). CDR3 size: 14 residues. The CDR3 reads CASSPVGIWETQYF. The CDR3 nucleotides read TGTGCCAGCAGCCCCGTCGGGATCTGGGAGACCCAGTACTTC.

J is TRBJ2-1 and V is TRBV12-3 or TRBV12-4, with D tentatively TRBD2 (6 bases). V gave up 5 bases and J gave up 5 bases, with 13 bases separating them. CDR3 length: 14 amino acids. CDR3 bases: TGTGCCAGCAGTCATACCGGGACTCACAATGAGCAGTTCTTC. Its translation: CASSHTGTHNEQFF.

The chain employs TRBV12-3 or TRBV12-4 and TRBJ2-7; 9 nucleotides align to TRBD2. The J call is in doubt because the DNA end fits TRBJ2-1 better. CDR3 length equals 15 residues. The CDR3 DNA reads TGTGCCAGCAGTTTGTTGACTAGCGGTTACAATGAGCAGTTCTTC. It encodes CASSLLTSGYNEQFF.

The V call is TRBV10-3, the J call TRBJ2-5, with TRBD2 matching 8 bases. Matching the DNA end better, TRBJ2-7 makes the J call doubtful. This CDR3 has 14 amino acids. Germline V gives CDR1 ENHRY, CDR2 SYGVKD. The CDR3 region has the DNA TGTGCCATCAGGGGACTAGAGGACTCCTACGAGCAGTACTTC. Translation: CAIRGLEDSYEQYF.

This chain links TRBV7-9 with TRBJ2-5, with TRBD1 matching 11 bases. J lost 5 bases, V lost 3 bases, and 2 bases had no gene match. From germline, CDR1 is SEHNR and CDR2 FQNEAQ (reference sequence). This CDR3 spans 14 amino acids. The CDR3 DNA follows: TGTGCCAGCAGCTTCCGGACAGGGGGCGAGACCCAGTACTTC. Its protein is CASSFRTGGETQYF.

Only a few counts were recorded for this clonotype. The J gene is TRBJ2-3, the V gene TRBV9; TRBD2 matches at 16 bases. Germline-derived CDR1 and CDR2 are SGDLS and YYNGEE. The V segment lost 4 bases and the J segment 0 bases; nucleotides outside the gene matches: 5. CDR3 length equals 18 residues. The CDR3 DNA is TGTGCCAGCAGCTTCGGGACTAGCGGGAGGGATAGCACAGATACGCAGTATTTT. Protein: CASSFGTSGRDSTDTQYF.

This clonotype was found a few times. The chain is built from TRBV12-3 or TRBV12-4 and TRBJ1-2, with 8 bases identical to TRBD1. J was trimmed by 8 bases and V by 3 bases; bases with no gene match: 5. The CDR3 covers 13 residues. The CDR3 DNA reads as TGTGCCAGCAGTTTCCGACAGGGGAAGGGCTACACCTTC. Encoded protein: CASSFRQGKGYTF.

This chain links TRBV29-1 with TRBJ2-1; possible D gene TRBD1, 6 bases. With 1 base removed from V and 5 bases from J, the gap between germline ends came to 15 bases. This CDR3 has 15 residues. CDR1 is SQVTM, CDR2 ANQGSEA, per germline. The CDR3 reads CSVEVRAGAHNEQFF. CDR3 in DNA: TGCAGCGTTGAAGTGCGGGCAGGGGCCCACAATGAGCAGTTCTTC.

This clonotype has only a few counts. This sequence joins TRBV6-2 or TRBV6-3 and TRBJ2-7; TRBD1 aligns across 10 bases. V lost 0 bases and J lost 1; bases outside the gene matches: 0. From germline, CDR1 is MNHEY and CDR2 SVGEGT. This CDR3 has 15 amino acids. The CDR3 sequence: CASSYSDRGSYEQYF. DNA for the CDR3: TGTGCCAGCAGTTACTCGGACAGGGGGTCCTACGAGCAGTACTTC.

There are a few counts of this clonotype. The genes are TRBV12-3 or TRBV12-4 and TRBJ2-5; 9 bases fit TRBD2. The CDR3 covers 16 residues. V gave up 5 bases and J gave up 1 base; unmatched junction bases: 8. CDR3 loop: CASSTRLAAFQETQYF. DNA of the CDR3: TGTGCCAGCAGTACGAGACTAGCGGCATTCCAAGAGACCCAGTACTTC.

V usage is TRBV29-1 and J usage is TRBJ1-2; D possibly corresponds to TRBD1 (5 bases). The CDR3 length is 13 residues. V dropped 2 bases and J dropped 3 bases, with 10 bases sitting between them. CDR1 is SQVTM and CDR2 is ANQGSEA in the germline V gene. CDR3 bases: TGCAGCGTTGAACGCAGGGAGGACTATGGCTACACCTTC. This translates into CSVERREDYGYTF.

The gene calls are TRBV6-5 and TRBJ2-1; 7 positions agree with TRBD2. The CDR3 loop spans 15 amino acids. The V segment lost 7 bases and the J segment 0 bases; nucleotides outside the gene matches: 6. Germline CDR1 is MNHEY and CDR2 is SVGAGI. In nucleotides, the CDR3 is TGTGCCAGCAAAATAGCGGGCAGCTCCTACAATGAGCAGTTCTTC. Protein: CASKIAGSSYNEQFF.

The chain uses TRBV25-1 and TRBJ1-4; unclear D gene. Germline lookup yields CDR1 MGHDK and CDR2 SYGVNS. This CDR3 contains 15 residues. V lost 4 bases and J lost 7, with 16 bases in between. The CDR3, as DNA: TGTGCCAGCAGTGCCCCGGGAGCTGGCGGTGAAAAACTGTTTTTT. Translated, it gives CASSAPGAGGEKLFF.

The CDR3 nucleotides read TGTGCCAGCAGCGATTTAGAGCGGGAGGGTTCCTACAATGAGCAGTTCTTC. Translation: CASSDLEREGSYNEQFF. The V call is TRBV9, the J call TRBJ2-1; TRBD2 agrees at 10 bases. Germline V gene sequence: CDR1 SGDLS, CDR2 YYNGEE. With V trimmed by 3 bases and J by 1 base, 7 bases remained unmatched. The length of the CDR3 is 17 residues.